This TCR beta chain appears in the sequencing data of a study of T cell responses to AZD1222 COVID-19 vaccine. Study context: Pooling covered second doses at about 4 or about 12 weeks. Study-level points and caveats: Distributed over spike, vaccine-associated CD4 TCRs predominated at 160-218 and 743-854. Mostly white British, mostly female donors; authors suggested clonal diversity may be underestimated.

In regard to this clone: Antigen: not known.

The V and J ends lost 6 bases and 4 bases, in that order; junction bases with no gene match: 13. CDR3 length: 16 amino acids. Germline CDR1 is SGHRS and CDR2 is YFSETQ. TCRdb's copy holds only in-frame clones and misses some; the assay was immunoSEQ multiplex PCR. The data contain about 110,000 clones, more than 65% of them singletons. The sample consisted of peripheral blood, taken on day 0 of AZD1222 vaccination. The V call is TRBV5-1, the J call TRBJ2-1; 7 bases match TRBD2. The TCR originated in an adult in good health. This CDR3 is CASNPGLADSYNEQFF. The DNA of the CDR3 is TGCGCCAGCAACCCCGGGCTAGCGGACTCATACAATGAGCAGTTCTTC.